The 30 T cell receptor beta chains below were found in one sample sequenced in a study of glioma-infiltrating T cells. The iRepertoire nested amplicon-rescue multiplex PCR amplified TCR alpha and beta CDR3s from RNA. TCRdb ran MiXCR on the multiplex PCR reads and lists one entry per CDR3 protein. The sample has about 180,000 distinct CDR3 sequences, around 40% seen once. Input material: glioma tissue, nonneoplastic brain tissue, or PBMCs (not recorded which). The receptor source for this set is a human donor with low-grade glioma or glioblastoma, undergoing nonglioma brain surgery, or in good health (not recorded which).

The V gene is TRBV28, the J gene TRBJ1-5; D unclear. Per the germline V gene, CDR1 is MDHEN and CDR2 is SYDVKM. V lost 5 bases and J 1 base, leaving 21 bases between the germline ends. This CDR3 is 18 amino acids long. The CDR3 here is CASSLAGRFGRSNQPQHF. DNA for the CDR3: TGTGCCAGCAGTCTCGCCGGCCGGTTCGGGAGGAGCAATCAGCCCCAGCATTTT. Looking up the rest from reference TRBV28 and TRBJ1-5 gives the full variable domain: DVKVTQSSRYLVKRTGEKVFLECVQDMDHENMFWYRQDPGLGLRLIYFSYDVKMKEKGDIPEGYSVSREKKERFSLILESASTNQTSMYLCASSLAGRFGRSNQPQHFGDGTRLSIL.

This clonotype turned up a few times. Possible read error: a much larger clone is one base away. The gene calls are TRBV27 and TRBJ2-3, with a weak D call TRBD2 (5 bases). This CDR3 region has 15 residues. Trimming left V 6 bases short and J 1 base short, with 14 bases between. Germline CDR1 is MNHEY and CDR2 is SMNVEV (reference sequence). CDR3: CASRILGSGTDTQYF. In DNA form, the CDR3 reads TGTGCCAGCAGGATACTAGGTTCAGGCACAGATACGCAGTATTTT.

As concerns this clonotype: This may stem from a read error, because a much larger clone lies one nucleotide away. The chain couples TRBV20-1 to TRBJ2-5; D remains unclear. The CDR3 has 10 amino acids. V was shortened by 6 bases and J by 5 bases, with 7 bases between the two germline ends. Germline-derived CDR1 and CDR2 are DFQATT and SNEGSKA (reference sequence). CDR3 nucleotide sequence: TGCAGTGCCACGTCCGAGACCCAGTACTTC. Its translation is CSATSETQYF.

On this clonotype: A much larger clonotype is one base distant, so this may be a read error. V usage is TRBV6-5 and J usage is TRBJ1-1; no definite D call. Trimming removed 0 bases from V and 4 bases from J, with 9 bases in between. This CDR3 is built from 14 residues. Germline CDR1 is MNHEY and CDR2 is SVGAGI. CDR3 coding DNA: TGTGCCAGCAGTTACTCGGGGAGTACCACTGAAGCTTTCTTT. Its translation: CASSYSGSTTEAFF.

Of note for this clonotype: Relative to the germline gene, one junction end is altered; a read error may explain this. V usage is TRBV27 and J usage is TRBJ2-1; D possibly corresponds to TRBD2 (5 bases). The CDR3 totals 13 residues. Germline lookup yields CDR1 MNHEY and CDR2 SMNVEV (reference sequence). This chain's CDR3 is CASRASRYSEQFF. Here the CDR3 DNA reads TGTGCCAGCCGGGCTAGCCGATACAGTGAGCAGTTCTTC.

Worth noting for this clonotype: A clone one base away is much larger, so this may be a read error. CDR3 loop: CASPPSEVLWSEQYF. In DNA, the CDR3 is TGTGCCAGCCCACCCTCAGAGGTACTTTGGTCGGAGCAGTACTTC. J is TRBJ2-7 and V is TRBV28; D ambiguous. Trimming pared 8 bases from V and 7 bases from J, leaving 24 bases between. Germline V lookup: CDR1 MDHEN, CDR2 SYDVKM. This CDR3 region has 15 residues.

This rearrangement joins TRBV2 to TRBJ2-1; 8 bases line up with TRBD2. V shed 10 bases, J shed 10 bases, and the junction held 18 bases outside the gene matches. Germline V gives CDR1 SNHLY, CDR2 FYNNEI. The CDR3 has 15 residues. CDR3 sequence reads: CAISEGTSRGREQFF. CDR3 bases: TGTGCCATCAGCGAGGGGACTAGTCGGGGTAGAGAGCAGTTCTTC.

This clonotype was counted ten times or more. The chain links TRBV6-1 to TRBJ2-2; 8 bases line up with TRBD1. The CDR3 totals 17 residues. Unmatched junction bases numbered 13, after V lost 6 bases and J lost 4 bases. The germline CDR1 and CDR2 sequences are MNHNS and SASEGT. As DNA, the CDR3 is TGTGCCAGCAGCAGAGGACAGGGTGAGGTAGTCACCGGGGAGCTGTTTTTT. Amino acid sequence: CASSRGQGEVVTGELFF.

In its sample, this clonotype was seen many times. The chain joins TRBV20-1 to TRBJ2-3, with a tentative D call TRBD1 (6 bases). This CDR3 region has 15 residues. Germline lookup yields CDR1 DFQATT and CDR2 SNEGSKA (reference sequence). Deletions cut 5 bases from V and 4 bases from J, with 19 bases between. The CDR3 coding sequence is TGCAGTGCTTTTAAAACAGGGATTGGACCAGATACGCAGTATTTT. It encodes CSAFKTGIGPDTQYF.

This clonotype has just one count. A read error is possible here, since a much larger clone lies one base away. This CDR3 is CVTSDSMEQRRGYTF. Here the CDR3 DNA reads TGTGTCACCAGTGATTCGATGGAACAGCGCCGTGGCTACACCTTC. The chain combines TRBV24-1 with TRBJ1-2; D is unresolved. Germline V gives CDR1 KGHDR, CDR2 SFDVKD. The CDR3 runs to 15 residues.

The V call is TRBV4-2, the J call TRBJ2-7; D gene ambiguous. Trimming removed 5 bases at V and 5 bases at J, with 13 bases between. CDR1 LGHNA and CDR2 YNFKEQ come from the germline V gene. The length of the CDR3 is 13 residues. The CDR3: CASSGRAPDEQYF. The DNA of the CDR3 is TGTGCCAGCAGCGGCCGGGCCCCTGACGAGCAGTACTTC.

The chain carries TRBV7-6 and TRBJ2-1; 11 bases are a match to TRBD2. Germline CDR1 reads SGHVS; CDR2 reads FNYEAQ. The trim removed 5 bases at V and 3 bases at J, leaving 6 bases unmatched. The CDR3 contains 16 residues. The CDR3 DNA follows: TGTGCCAGCAGCCCAGGACTAGCGGGCTTCTACAATGAGCAGTTCTTC. As protein: CASSPGLAGFYNEQFF.

Note on this clonotype: This CDR3 is missing its conserved last phenylalanine or tryptophan, likely due to a read error. It is unclear where the CDR3 begins or ends on the DNA, so no DNA is shown, and the CDR3 is as TCRdb lists it. The rearrangement joins TRBV20-1 to TRBJ1-1; TRBD1, the table's D call, lacks a check against the DNA. A total of 14 residues make up the CDR3, ends included. Per the germline V gene, CDR1 is DFQATT and CDR2 is SNEGSKA (reference sequence). The CDR3 sequence is CSARVRTGTFEDFS.

In this sample, this clonotype turned up once. This may arise from a read error, as a much more abundant clone is one base away. This chain uses TRBV2 with TRBJ2-1; D is unclear. The V gene's germline CDR1 is SNHLY and CDR2 FYNNEI. This CDR3 is built from 13 residues. The CDR3 bases are TGTGCCAGCAGACATCGACCCTACAATAAGCAGTTCTTC. Translated: CASRHRPYNKQFF.

The chain has TRBV29-1 and TRBJ2-1, with 9 bases aligning to TRBD2. This CDR3 region has 14 residues. With V trimmed by 5 bases and J by 4 bases, 6 bases remained unmatched. Germline V gene lookup returns CDR1 SQVTM and CDR2 ANQGSEA. CDR3 region: CSVPSSGTYNEQFF. In nucleotides, the CDR3 is TGCAGCGTTCCGTCTAGCGGGACATACAATGAGCAGTTCTTC.

This clonotype was seen many times. The chain recombines TRBV6-1 with TRBJ1-1; D might be TRBD1 (6 bases). The CDR3 totals 13 residues. The germline V gene encodes CDR1 MNHNS and CDR2 SASEGT. V was shortened by 8 bases and J by 8 bases, with 18 bases between the two germline ends. The CDR3 nucleotides read TGTGCCAGCCAAACAGGGACGTCAATGGAAGCTTTCTTT. It encodes CASQTGTSMEAFF.

The sample holds a few counts of this clonotype. A clone one base away is much larger, so this may be a read error. The CDR3 loop reads CASSCYQADTQYF. The CDR3 DNA sequence: TGTGCCAGTAGTTGCTATCAAGCAGATACGCAGTATTTT. V usage is TRBV19 and J usage is TRBJ2-3; no firm D call. This CDR3 is built from 13 residues. Trimming left V 5 bases short and J 4 bases short, with 10 bases between. Germline CDR1 is LNHDA and CDR2 is SQIVND (reference sequence).

This clonotype was seen ten or more times. This sequence joins TRBV6-1 and TRBJ1-1; possibly TRBD1 for D (6 bases). This CDR3 is built from 14 residues. Trimming cost V 5 bases and J 1 base, with 11 bases left between them. Germline CDR1 reads MNHNS; CDR2 reads SASEGT. The CDR3 loop is CASSKQGSNTEAFF. In nucleotides, the CDR3 is TGTGCCAGCAGTAAACAGGGATCGAACACTGAAGCTTTCTTT.

This clonotype was seen many times. The chain recombines TRBV27 with TRBJ2-3; 7 bases align to TRBD2. V lost 6 bases to trimming and J lost 1 base; unmatched junction nucleotides: 7. The CDR3 consists of 15 residues. Germline V CDR1 and CDR2: MNHEY, SMNVEV (reference sequence). The CDR3 here is CASSPMAGGTDTQYF. The CDR3 DNA sequence: TGTGCCAGCAGCCCAATGGCGGGGGGCACAGATACGCAGTATTTT.

On this clonotype itself: Mismatch with germline at one junction end may stem from a read error. The chain has TRBV29-1 and TRBJ2-5; perhaps D is TRBD1 or TRBD2 (5 bases each). CDR1 is SQVTM, CDR2 ANQGSEA, per germline. This CDR3 has 16 residues. The CDR3 DNA follows: TGCAGCGTTGGGGGACCAGGGTGGGGTCCCCAAAAGACCCAGTACTTC. Translation: CSVGGPGWGPQKTQYF.

This clonotype was counted ten times or more. This chain uses TRBV2 with TRBJ2-3; TRBD2 aligns across 8 bases. CDR1 and CDR2 from the germline V gene are SNHLY and FYNNEI. V lost 8 bases to trimming and J lost 7 bases; unmatched junction nucleotides: 8. CDR3 size: 13 residues. As DNA, the CDR3 is TGTGCCAGCCGGTTGGGTAGCGGGAATACGCAGTATTTT. This translates into CASRLGSGNTQYF.

Only a few counts were recorded for this clonotype. The CDR3 reads CATSDLGRSTDTQYF. Written as DNA, the CDR3 is TGTGCCACCAGTGATTTGGGTCGTAGCACAGATACGCAGTATTTT. The rearrangement joins TRBV24-1 to TRBJ2-3; D not certain. The V end lost 0 bases, the J end lost 0 bases, and 6 bases lay between the germline ends. In germline, CDR1 is KGHDR, CDR2 SFDVKD. The CDR3 sequence is 15 residues long.

For this clonotype: One base away lies a much larger clone, so this may be a sequencing read error. J is TRBJ2-7 and V is TRBV4-1, with unresolved D. Looked up from germline, CDR1 is MGHRA and CDR2 is YSYEKL. CDR3 length equals 13 residues. DNA for the CDR3: TGCGCCATCAGCCCGTGGACGGAGTACGAGCAGTACTTC. This sequence encodes CAISPWTEYEQYF.

This chain uses TRBV18 with TRBJ2-7; 8 bases align to TRBD2. Trimming took 5 bases from V and 0 from J; bases not matched to a gene: 6. Germline V CDR1 and CDR2: KGHSH, LQKENI. The CDR3 extends over 15 amino acids. As DNA, the CDR3 is TGTGCCAGCTCAACGAATAGCGGGACCTCCTACGAGCAGTACTTC. It encodes CASSTNSGTSYEQYF.

The chain joins TRBV5-1 to TRBJ2-3, with 9 bases fitting TRBD2. The germline gives CDR1 SGHRS, CDR2 YFSETQ. CDR3 length: 16 residues. J lost 5 bases, V lost 1 base, and 8 bases had no gene match. CDR3 sequence reads: CASSLSLAGVLDTQYF. The CDR3 nucleotides read TGCGCCAGCAGCTTGTCGTTAGCGGGAGTATTAGATACGCAGTATTTT.

About this clonotype: A single base separates this from a much larger clone, so it may be a read error. V and J are TRBV28 and TRBJ2-3; 7 nucleotides align to TRBD2. Germline CDR1 MDHEN, CDR2 SYDVKM. This CDR3 region has 16 residues. CDR3 residues: CASSGRAGSVTDKQYF. CDR3 bases: TGTGCCAGCAGTGGGAGGGCCGGTTCGGTCACAGATAAGCAGTATTTT.

The chain couples TRBV28 to TRBJ1-2; TRBD1 agrees at 7 bases. CDR3 size: 14 residues. Losses at the gene ends were 8 bases for V and 7 bases for J; bases not matched to a gene: 13. Germline V gene lookup returns CDR1 MDHEN and CDR2 SYDVKM. The DNA of the CDR3 is TGTGCCAGCTCTCTCGAGACAGGGTCGGCTGGCTACACCTTC. It specifies CASSLETGSAGYTF.

This clonotype was detected only once. The chain couples TRBV4-1 to TRBJ2-3; 9 nucleotides agree with TRBD2. This CDR3 spans 17 amino acids. The germline V gene has CDR1 MGHRA and CDR2 YSYEKL. V lost 7 bases to trimming and J lost 2 bases; unmatched junction nucleotides: 13. CDR3 loop: CASTPFSLAGPTDTQYF. The CDR3 nucleotides read TGCGCCAGCACGCCATTTTCACTAGCGGGCCCCACAGATACGCAGTATTTT.

This sequence joins TRBV24-1 and TRBJ2-3; D gene uncertain. Germline V gene sequence: CDR1 KGHDR, CDR2 SFDVKD. CDR3 size: 14 residues. The ends were cut back, 2 bases at V and 2 bases at J, with 7 bases in the middle. The CDR3 sequence is CATSDSIPTDTQYF. CDR3 DNA sequence: TGTGCCACCAGTGATTCCATACCCACAGATACGCAGTATTTT.

As regards this clonotype: Just one base apart from a much larger clone, this may be a read error. CDR3 DNA sequence: TGTGCCAGCAGTTCTATGACTGGCGTAGCGGCTGGGTGGGAGCAGTACTTC. Amino acids: CASSSMTGVAAGWEQYF. V gene TRBV27 combines with J gene TRBJ2-7, with D possibly TRBD2 on 6 matching bases. Trimming took 4 bases from V and 7 from J, leaving 26 bases between them. In germline, CDR1 is MNHEY, CDR2 SMNVEV (reference sequence). The CDR3 is made up of 17 amino acids.